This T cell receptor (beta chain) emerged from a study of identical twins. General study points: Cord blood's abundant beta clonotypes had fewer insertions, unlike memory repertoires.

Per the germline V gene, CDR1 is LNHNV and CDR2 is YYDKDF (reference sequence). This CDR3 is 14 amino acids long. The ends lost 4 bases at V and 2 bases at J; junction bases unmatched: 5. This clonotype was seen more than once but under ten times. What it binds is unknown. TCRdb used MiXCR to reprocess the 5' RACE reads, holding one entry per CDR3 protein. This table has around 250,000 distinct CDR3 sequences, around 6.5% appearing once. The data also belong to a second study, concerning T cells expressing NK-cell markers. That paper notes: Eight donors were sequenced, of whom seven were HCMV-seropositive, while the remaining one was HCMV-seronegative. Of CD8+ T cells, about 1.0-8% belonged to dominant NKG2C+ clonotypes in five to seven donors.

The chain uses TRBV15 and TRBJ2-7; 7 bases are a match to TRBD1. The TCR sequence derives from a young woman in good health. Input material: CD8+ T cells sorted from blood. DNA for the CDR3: TGTGCCACCAGCACGGGACAGTTACCCTACGAGCAGTACTTC. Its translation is CATSTGQLPYEQYF.